This record looks at one T cell receptor (beta chain) sequence and its context. The entry originates in a study of Ad26.COV2.S vaccination and SARS-CoV-2 variants. Produced via immunoSEQ multiplex PCR; TCRdb's table is partial and in-frame only. The sample has hundreds of thousands of clones, roughly 90% seen once; the top ten hold around 1.5%. This CDR3 has 14 amino acids. The ends were cut back, 0 bases at V and 6 bases at J, with 12 bases in the middle. CDR1 is GTSNPN and CDR2 is SVGIG in the germline V gene (reference sequence). Treatment defined: some 19 received Ad26.COV2.S at low or high dose, single or two shots; five or six received placebo; per-sample allocation not given. The samples were gathered on day 63 after the first injection of vaccine or placebo.

This sample comprised peripheral blood, obtained in a trial of Ad26.COV2.S vaccine versus placebo. The chain couples TRBV30 to TRBJ1-5, with D perhaps matching TRBD1 (5 bases). The source of this sequence is a person aged 18-65 years who received the Ad26.COV2.S COVID-19 vaccine or a placebo. CDR3 loop: CAWSVLGQGQPQHF. In nucleotides, the CDR3 is TGTGCCTGGAGTGTTTTGGGGCAGGGTCAGCCCCAGCATTTT. The full variable domain, in which reference TRBV30 and TRBJ1-5 provide the parts outside the CDR3, is SQTIHQWPATLVQPVGSPLSLECTVEGTSNPNLYWYRQAAGRGLQLLFYSVGIGQISSEVPQNLSASRPQDRQFILSSKKLLLSDSGFYLCAWSVLGQGQPQHFGDGTRLSIL.